This entry features one T cell receptor beta chain sequence. Its target is not known. This record comes from a study of CXCR3-negative and CXCR3-positive naive CD8 T cells. Notes on the study in general: Greater hydrophobicity was found in TRB CDR3s of CXCR3-positive naive cells than of CXCR3-negative naive cells. Researchers reported similar TRBV-TRBJ usage in naive CXCR3-negative and CXCR3-positive cells, though memory differed.

The CDR3 covers 11 residues. TRB cDNA libraries were made by UMI-labeled 5' RACE. Reprocessing the 5' RACE reads, TCRdb reports a single entry for every CDR3 protein and omits DNA. The sample data list roughly 100,000 distinct CDR3 sequences. This TCR came from a human donor in good health. Some clones in this sample may be carry-over from other donors' samples. Sequencing used naive CXCR3- CD8+ T cells from blood. The sample's subset: CD45RO-CCR7+CD27+CD95- naive CD8+ T cells lacking CXCR3 (TNR3-). The J gene is TRBJ1-2, the V gene TRBV12-3 or TRBV12-4; TCRdb reports TRBD1, a call that lacks DNA to check it against. The CDR3: CASGQGDGYTF.